This T cell receptor (beta chain) is drawn from a study of cytomegalovirus exposure and HLA in healthy donors. Overall study context: Assignment to the Caucasian-associated ancestry cluster applied to around 82% of the roughly 420 genotyped donors.

Healthy bone marrow donors made up the cohort. Donors had nominal health at sampling but likely had unrecorded immune exposures. About this clone: Its antigen is unknown. One junction end does not reproduce the germline sequence, and a read error may be involved. The sample has other DNA sequences that encode this CDR3 too.

Regarding the study as a whole: Serostatus for CMV was the only available immune exposure information.

The PCR was carried out with 60 Vbeta primers and 13 Jbeta primers. Data came from immunoSEQ multiplex PCR; TCRdb stores just in-frame clones and leaves some out. The data hold approximately 100,000 clones, with around 70% observed a single time. The sequence derives from a boy younger than 18 in good health and CMV-seronegative. Sequenced material: PBMCs.

CDR3 loop: CAWSVRGQTNSPLHF. Written as DNA, the CDR3 is TGTGCCTGGAGTGTACGGGGACAGACAAATTCGCCCCTCCACTTT. The gene calls are TRBV30 and TRBJ1-6; 7 bases align to TRBD1. The CDR3 is 15 residues long. Germline assignment: CDR1 GTSNPN and CDR2 SVGIG (reference sequence).